This is a list of T cell receptor beta chains from one sample in a study of T cell repertoires in cytomegalovirus infection. TCRdb passed the reads through MiXCR, listing each CDR3 protein once. The top ten hold approximately 93% of the sample, which has approximately 74,000 distinct CDR3 sequences, roughly 40% seen once. These TCRs' antigens remain unknown. Sequenced here: CD8+ T cells from cultured PBMCs, sampled from culture after CMV antigen stimulation. Receptors originate from a human donor in good health (CMV status not recorded). Some clones in this sample may be carry-over from other donors' samples. The CDR3 runs from the conserved cysteine through the conserved F or W. The order of the fields is V gene, clone size, J gene, D gene, CDR3 protein, CDR3 DNA. D genes are given only for firm matches. Rows give clone size only sometimes, using once, few, many, or a class for an expanded clone.

TRBV12-3/TRBV12-4	few	TRBJ2-4	NA	CASSLSLAKNIQYF	TGTGCCAGCAGTCTCTCTTTAGCCAAAAACATTCAGTACTTC
TRBV5-1	NA	TRBJ2-3	NA	CASSLLGIGRSTDTQYF	TGCGCCAGCAGCTTGTTAGGAATTGGCCGTAGCACAGATACGCAGTATTTT
TRBV9	NA	TRBJ2-2	TRBD2	CASSVLKGPGLAPGELFF	TGTGCCAGCAGCGTACTCAAAGGCCCGGGACTAGCCCCGGGGGAGCTGTTTTTT
TRBV28	NA	TRBJ1-3	NA	CASSRNSGNTIYF	TGTGCCAGCAGTCGTAATTCCGGAAACACCATATATTTT
TRBV5-6	NA	TRBJ1-5	TRBD1	CASSFMDRGGQPQHF	TGTGCCAGCAGCTTCATGGACAGGGGCGGTCAGCCCCAGCATTTT
TRBV12-3/TRBV12-4	NA	TRBJ2-1	NA	CASSLRGIYNEQFF	TGTGCCAGCAGTTTGCGCGGGATCTACAATGAGCAGTTCTTC
TRBV4-1	NA	TRBJ1-6	NA	CASSPSPRGNNSPLHF	TGCGCCAGCAGCCCATCACCCCGGGGGAATAATTCACCCCTCCACTTT
TRBV11-2	many	TRBJ2-7	NA	CASSLGHGSYEQYF	TGTGCCAGCAGCTTAGGACACGGATCCTACGAGCAGTACTTC
TRBV7-2	few	TRBJ1-5	NA	CASSLTPGNQPQHF	TGTGCCAGCAGCTTAACTCCGGGGAATCAGCCCCAGCATTTT
TRBV25-1	NA	TRBJ1-1	NA	CASISPPGERNTEAFF	TGTGCCAGCATCTCCCCGCCCGGGGAGAGGAACACTGAAGCTTTCTTT
TRBV7-8	many	TRBJ2-2	TRBD2	CASSRHEGLASSRELFF	TGTGCCAGCAGCCGGCACGAAGGACTAGCGTCGTCGAGGGAGCTGTTTTTT
TRBV10-3	NA	TRBJ2-5	NA	CAISEPTERETQYF	TGTGCCATCAGTGAGCCGACGGAACGGGAGACCCAGTACTTC
TRBV12-3/TRBV12-4	few	TRBJ2-1	NA	CASSFRVNEQFF	TGTGCCAGCAGTTTTAGAGTGAATGAGCAGTTCTTC
TRBV7-9	few	TRBJ2-4	TRBD1	CASSGPGQDVAKNIQYF	TGTGCCAGCAGCGGACCGGGACAGGACGTAGCCAAAAACATTCAGTACTTC
TRBV4-1	NA	TRBJ1-5	TRBD1	CASSRLQGATNQPQHF	TGCGCCAGCAGCCGCCTACAGGGGGCGACTAATCAGCCCCAGCATTTT
TRBV28	NA	TRBJ2-7	TRBD2	CASRAPGGGNEQYF	TGTGCCAGCAGGGCCCCGGGGGGGGGAAACGAGCAGTACTTC
TRBV19	few	TRBJ2-4	NA	CASTPGGLAKNIQYF	TGTGCCAGTACCCCAGGCGGACTAGCCAAAAACATTCAGTACTTC
TRBV28	few	TRBJ2-2	NA	CASRTFDSQNTGELFF	TGTGCCAGCAGAACATTTGATTCTCAGAACACCGGGGAGCTGTTTTTT
TRBV6-6	few	TRBJ1-1	NA	CASSLFRPETEAFF	TGTGCCAGCAGCCTGTTTCGCCCGGAGACTGAAGCTTTCTTT
TRBV7-8	medium-sized	TRBJ1-2	TRBD1	CASSLDPGQPTTF	TGTGCCAGCAGCTTAGACCCGGGACAGCCGACGACCTTC
TRBV7-9	NA	TRBJ1-3	NA	CASSFVVRGLENTIYF	TGTGCCAGCAGCTTCGTAGTTCGGGGATTAGAAAACACCATATATTTT
TRBV7-6	few	TRBJ1-1	NA	CASSLQGSSGTEAFF	TGTGCCAGCAGCTTACAGGGTTCCTCTGGCACTGAAGCTTTCTTT
TRBV6-5	NA	TRBJ2-1	TRBD2	CASSYNSGGANEQFF	TGTGCCAGCAGTTACAATAGCGGGGGGGCGAATGAGCAGTTCTTC
TRBV7-6	NA	TRBJ1-4	NA	CASSQAVGANEKLFF	TGTGCCAGCAGCCAAGCCGTGGGGGCTAATGAAAAACTGTTTTTT
TRBV7-9	many	TRBJ1-1	NA	CASGDGHTEAFF	TGTGCCAGCGGCGATGGGCACACTGAAGCTTTCTTT
TRBV6-1	NA	TRBJ2-7	TRBD1	CASSERDRVDEQYF	TGTGCCAGCAGTGAAAGGGACAGGGTCGACGAGCAGTACTTC
TRBV7-3	NA	TRBJ1-1	NA	CASSLRGGYGTEAFF	TGTGCCAGCAGCTTGAGAGGGGGGTACGGCACTGAAGCTTTCTTT
TRBV20-1	NA	TRBJ2-5	TRBD1	CSARDRDREYSIQETQYF	TGCAGTGCTAGAGACCGGGACAGAGAATATTCCATCCAAGAGACCCAGTACTTC
TRBV7-6	NA	TRBJ1-6	NA	CASSQTGPSSYNSPLHF	TGTGCCAGCAGCCAGACAGGACCCAGCTCCTATAATTCACCCCTCCACTTT
TRBV28	NA	TRBJ1-1	TRBD1	CASSSPAGQGPQDTEAFF	TGTGCCAGCAGTTCACCTGCAGGACAGGGGCCGCAAGACACTGAAGCTTTCTTT
TRBV11-2	few	TRBJ2-7	TRBD1	CASSLGPGGNYEQYF	TGTGCCAGCAGCTTAGGCCCAGGGGGTAACTACGAGCAGTACTTC
TRBV12-3/TRBV12-4	few	TRBJ1-1	NA	CASTFEGVTGEAFF	TGTGCCAGCACCTTCGAGGGGGTCACCGGTGAAGCTTTCTTT
TRBV7-9	few	TRBJ2-1	TRBD2	CASTTGGPYNEQFF	TGTGCCAGCACCACGGGGGGGCCCTACAATGAGCAGTTCTTC
TRBV20-1	NA	TRBJ2-6	NA	CSAREVKDSATWANVLTF	TGCAGTGCTAGAGAGGTAAAGGACAGCGCTACCTGGGCCAACGTCCTGACTTTC
TRBV5-3	NA	TRBJ2-7	NA	CASSLRGLDGYYEQYF	TGTGCCAGCAGCTTGAGAGGGTTGGACGGCTACTACGAGCAGTACTTC
TRBV27	few	TRBJ2-2	NA	CASGQRRGTGELFF	TGTGCCAGCGGACAGCGCCGGGGCACCGGGGAGCTGTTTTTT
TRBV7-9	few	TRBJ2-3	TRBD2	CASSQPRRAGGGTSGATDTQYF	TGTGCCAGCAGCCAACCACGGCGGGCTGGGGGCGGGACTAGCGGGGCCACAGATACGCAGTATTTT
TRBV5-5	few	TRBJ2-7	TRBD1	CASSQGAGNYEQYF	TGTGCCAGCAGCCAGGGGGCAGGAAACTACGAGCAGTACTTC
TRBV28	few	TRBJ2-7	TRBD1	CASSRQGPYEQYF	TGTGCCAGCAGCCGACAGGGCCCCTACGAGCAGTACTTC
TRBV6-5	NA	TRBJ2-7	TRBD2	CASSAWRGSSYEQYF	TGTGCCAGCAGTGCTTGGCGCGGGAGCTCCTACGAGCAGTACTTC
TRBV27	NA	TRBJ2-1	NA	CASSNTGSESRIDEQFF	TGTGCCAGCAGTAATACAGGGTCTGAGTCTCGAATCGATGAGCAGTTCTTC
TRBV20-1	NA	TRBJ2-1	NA	CSARDPGPHNEQFF	TGCAGTGCTAGAGATCCGGGGCCCCACAATGAGCAGTTCTTC
TRBV12-3/TRBV12-4	few	TRBJ1-2	NA	CASSDSLTGTEGGGYTF	TGTGCCAGCAGTGACTCACTGACCGGGACGGAAGGCGGTGGCTACACCTTC